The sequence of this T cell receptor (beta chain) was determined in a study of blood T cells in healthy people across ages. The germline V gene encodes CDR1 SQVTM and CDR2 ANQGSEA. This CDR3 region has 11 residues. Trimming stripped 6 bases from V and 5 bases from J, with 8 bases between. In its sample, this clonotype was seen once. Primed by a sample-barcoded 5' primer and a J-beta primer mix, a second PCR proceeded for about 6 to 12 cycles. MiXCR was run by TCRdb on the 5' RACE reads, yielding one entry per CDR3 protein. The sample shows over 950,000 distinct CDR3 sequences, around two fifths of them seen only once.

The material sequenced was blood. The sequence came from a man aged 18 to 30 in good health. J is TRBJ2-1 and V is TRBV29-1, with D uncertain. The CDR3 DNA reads TGCAGCGTAGGCGAGAACAATGAGCAGTTCTTC. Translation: CSVGENNEQFF.